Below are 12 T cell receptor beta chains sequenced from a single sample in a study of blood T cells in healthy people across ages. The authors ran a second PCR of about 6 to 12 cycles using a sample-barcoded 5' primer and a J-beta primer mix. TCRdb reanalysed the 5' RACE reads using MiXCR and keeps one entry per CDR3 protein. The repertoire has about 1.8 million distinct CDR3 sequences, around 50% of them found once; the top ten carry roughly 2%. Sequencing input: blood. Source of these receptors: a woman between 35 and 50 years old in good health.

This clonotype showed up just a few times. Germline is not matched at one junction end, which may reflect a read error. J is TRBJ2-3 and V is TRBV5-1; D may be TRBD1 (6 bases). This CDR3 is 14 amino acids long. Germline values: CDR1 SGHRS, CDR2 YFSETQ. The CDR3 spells CASSSPTGTDTQYF. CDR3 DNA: TGTGCCAGCAGCTCCCCTACAGGGACAGATACGCAGTATTTT.

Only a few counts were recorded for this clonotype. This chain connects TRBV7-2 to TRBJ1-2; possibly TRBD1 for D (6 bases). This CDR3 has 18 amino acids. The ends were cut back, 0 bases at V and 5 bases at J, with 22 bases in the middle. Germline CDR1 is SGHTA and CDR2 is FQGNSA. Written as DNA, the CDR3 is TGTGCCAGCAGCTTAGCGGTGGGCAGGGGCGGGGAACGTTATGGCTACACCTTC. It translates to CASSLAVGRGGERYGYTF.

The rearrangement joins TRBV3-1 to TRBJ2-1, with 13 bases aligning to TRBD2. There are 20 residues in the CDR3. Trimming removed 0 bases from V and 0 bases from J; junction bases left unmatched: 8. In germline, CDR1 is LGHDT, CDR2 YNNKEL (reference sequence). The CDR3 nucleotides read TGTGCCAGCAGCCAAGATTCCACTAGCGGGGGGGGAAGCTCCTACAATGAGCAGTTCTTC. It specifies CASSQDSTSGGGSSYNEQFF.

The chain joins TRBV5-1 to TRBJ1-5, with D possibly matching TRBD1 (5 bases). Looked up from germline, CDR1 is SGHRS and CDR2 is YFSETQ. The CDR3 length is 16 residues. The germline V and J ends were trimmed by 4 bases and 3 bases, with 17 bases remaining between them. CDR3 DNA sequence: TGCGCCAGCAGCCCGGGGGTGCAGGGCCTCAATCAGCCCCAGCATTTT. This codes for CASSPGVQGLNQPQHF. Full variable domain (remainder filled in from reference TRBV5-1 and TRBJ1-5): KAGVTQTPRYLIKTRGQQVTLSCSPISGHRSVSWYQQTPGQGLQFLFEYFSETQRNKGNFPGRFSGRQFSNSRSEMNVSTLELGDSALYLCASSPGVQGLNQPQHFGDGTRLSIL.

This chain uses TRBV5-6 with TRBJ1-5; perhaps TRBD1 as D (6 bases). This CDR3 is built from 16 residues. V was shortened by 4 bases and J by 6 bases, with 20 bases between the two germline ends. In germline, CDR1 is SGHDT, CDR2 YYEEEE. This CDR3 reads CASSDRGQGNGQPQHF. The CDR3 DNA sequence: TGTGCCAGCAGCGACCGAGGGCAGGGGAATGGTCAGCCCCAGCATTTT.

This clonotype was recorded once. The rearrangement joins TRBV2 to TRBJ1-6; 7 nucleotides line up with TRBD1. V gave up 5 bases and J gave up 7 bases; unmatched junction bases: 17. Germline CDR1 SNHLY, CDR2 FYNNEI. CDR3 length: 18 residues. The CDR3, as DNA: TGTGCCAGCAGTCCAATCGTCCCGGCAGGGGGAAACAATTCACCCCTCCACTTT. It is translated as CASSPIVPAGGNNSPLHF.

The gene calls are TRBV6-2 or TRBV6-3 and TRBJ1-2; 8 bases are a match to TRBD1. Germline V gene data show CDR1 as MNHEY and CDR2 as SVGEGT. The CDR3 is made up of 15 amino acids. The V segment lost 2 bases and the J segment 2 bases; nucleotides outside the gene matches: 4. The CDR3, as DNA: TGTGCCAGCAGTTACAGAAACAGGGGGAACTATGGCTACACCTTC. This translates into CASSYRNRGNYGYTF.

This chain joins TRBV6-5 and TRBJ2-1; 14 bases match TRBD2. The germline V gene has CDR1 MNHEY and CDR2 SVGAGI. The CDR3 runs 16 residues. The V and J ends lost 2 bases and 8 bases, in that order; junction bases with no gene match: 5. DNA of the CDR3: TGTGCCAGCAGTTACCGACTAGCGGGGGGGTTACATGAGCAGTTCTTC. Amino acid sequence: CASSYRLAGGLHEQFF.

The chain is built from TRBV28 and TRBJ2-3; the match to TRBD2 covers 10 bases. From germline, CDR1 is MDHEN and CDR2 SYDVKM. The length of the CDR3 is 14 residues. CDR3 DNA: TGTGGCGGGTCGAGCGGGGGGGTTACAGATACGCAGTATTTT. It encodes CGGSSGGVTDTQYF.

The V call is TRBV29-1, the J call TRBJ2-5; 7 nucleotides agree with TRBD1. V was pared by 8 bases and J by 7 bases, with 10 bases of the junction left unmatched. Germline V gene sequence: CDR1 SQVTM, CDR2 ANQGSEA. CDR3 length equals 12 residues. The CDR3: CSIEGTAGTQYF. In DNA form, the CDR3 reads TGCAGCATAGAAGGGACAGCTGGGACCCAGTACTTC.

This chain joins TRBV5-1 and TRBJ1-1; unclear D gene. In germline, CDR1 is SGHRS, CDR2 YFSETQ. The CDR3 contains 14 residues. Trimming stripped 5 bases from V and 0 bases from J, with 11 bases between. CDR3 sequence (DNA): TGCGCCAGCAGACGACCCACCATGAACACTGAAGCTTTCTTT. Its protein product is CASRRPTMNTEAFF.

CDR3 sequence: CASSLVPTSRYEQYF. CDR3 DNA sequence: TGTGCCAGCAGCTTAGTCCCGACTAGCCGGTACGAGCAGTACTTC. This chain connects TRBV7-9 to TRBJ2-5; 7 nucleotides match TRBD2. The J call is uncertain, as TRBJ2-7 better fits the DNA end. The germline gives CDR1 SEHNR, CDR2 FQNEAQ (reference sequence). This CDR3 comprises 15 residues.